This is a list of T cell receptor beta chains from one sample in a study of T cell responses to AZD1222 COVID-19 vaccine. Only in-frame clones appear in the TCRdb table, and some are missing; sequencing was by immunoSEQ multiplex PCR. The profile shows about 120,000 clones, just under 95% of them singletons. Sequenced material: peripheral blood, taken on day 0 of AZD1222 vaccination. These TCRs come from an adult in good health. Both conserved end residues are part of each CDR3. D genes are given only for firm matches. Clone size is not always given. Where it is, it says once, few, many or a class for expanded clones.

size | D | J | V | CDR3 | DNA
- | TRBD1 | TRBJ1-2 | TRBV28 | CASSYFDRGSLNTF | TGTGCCAGCAGCTATTTCGACAGGGGCTCTTTGAACACCTTC
- | TRBD1 | TRBJ2-7 | TRBV14 | CASSQWTGNYEQYF | TGTGCCAGCAGCCAGTGGACAGGGAACTACGAGCAGTACTTC
- | - | TRBJ1-2 | TRBV13 | CASSLRAGANYGYTF | TGTGCCAGCAGCTTAAGGGCCGGAGCTAACTATGGCTACACCTTC
- | - | TRBJ1-1 | TRBV3-1/TRBV3-2 | CASSSYRGGTEAFF | TGTGCCAGCAGCTCCTACCGGGGGGGAACTGAAGCTTTCTTT
- | - | TRBJ2-7 | TRBV28 | CASSFKPSYEQYF | TGTGCCAGCAGTTTTAAACCGTCCTACGAGCAGTACTTC
- | - | TRBJ1-1 | TRBV9 | CASSPMRDTEAFF | TGTGCCAGCAGCCCGATGAGGGACACTGAAGCTTTCTTT
- | - | TRBJ2-7 | TRBV6-5 | CASSPQDYEQYF | TGTGCCAGCAGCCCACAAGACTACGAGCAGTACTTC
- | - | TRBJ1-4 | TRBV3-1/TRBV3-2 | CASSQGEKLFF | TGTGCCAGCAGCCAAGGCGAAAAACTGTTTTTT
- | TRBD2 | TRBJ2-7 | TRBV20-1 | CSASPRSAGVGGEQYF | TGCAGTGCTAGTCCGAGGTCAGCGGGGGTCGGTGGCGAGCAGTACTTC
- | TRBD2 | TRBJ2-5 | TRBV5-1 | CASSYSGGETQYF | TGCGCCAGCAGCTATAGCGGGGGGGAGACCCAGTACTTC
- | - | TRBJ2-2 | TRBV4-1 | CASSQRRDVRLPGELFF | TGCGCCAGCAGCCAGCGACGCGACGTCAGGCTGCCCGGGGAGCTGTTTTTT
- | TRBD1 | TRBJ1-1 | TRBV3-1/TRBV3-2 | CASSQDRGRNTEAFF | TGTGCCAGCAGCCAGGACAGGGGAAGAAACACTGAAGCTTTCTTT
- | - | TRBJ2-3 | TRBV7-3 | CASSWGLGDGTQYF | TGTGCCAGCTCCTGGGGGCTAGGAGATGGTACGCAGTATTTT
- | TRBD2 | TRBJ2-3 | TRBV6-6 | CASMRGGWTDTQYF | TGTGCCAGCATGCGGGGGGGCTGGACAGATACGCAGTATTTT
- | TRBD1 | TRBJ1-1 | TRBV7-9 | CASSWDRGYETFF | TGTGCCAGCAGCTGGGACAGGGGATACGAGACTTTCTTT
- | - | TRBJ2-1 | TRBV14 | CASTYRVPPNNEQFF | TGTGCCAGCACTTACAGGGTGCCTCCCAACAATGAGCAGTTCTTC
- | TRBD2 | TRBJ2-4 | TRBV10-2 | CASRRVLPGLGFGKNIQYF | TGCGCCAGCCGAAGGGTCCTGCCGGGACTAGGATTTGGCAAAAACATTCAGTACTTC
- | - | TRBJ1-2 | TRBV6-6 | CASSLDPFANYGYTF | TGTGCCAGCAGTCTTGACCCCTTCGCTAACTATGGCTACACCTTC
- | TRBD2 | TRBJ2-7 | TRBV6-2/TRBV6-3 | CASSYSTSSGGPYEQYF | TGTGCCAGCAGTTACTCGACGAGTAGCGGGGGCCCCTACGAGCAGTACTTC
- | - | TRBJ1-3 | TRBV3-1/TRBV3-2 | CASSQAGRRGSGNTIYF | TGTGCCAGCAGCCAAGCGGGAAGGAGGGGCTCTGGAAACACCATATATTTT
- | TRBD2 | TRBJ2-1 | TRBV5-1 | CASSTGTSGGNEQFF | TGCGCCAGCAGCACTGGGACTAGCGGAGGAAATGAGCAGTTCTTC
- | TRBD1 | TRBJ1-4 | TRBV5-1 | CASSIGQGSWKLFF | TGCGCCAGCAGCATCGGACAGGGAAGTTGGAAACTGTTTTTT
- | TRBD2 | TRBJ2-7 | TRBV3-1/TRBV3-2 | CASSQGAGGPLGYEQYF | TGTGCCAGCAGCCAAGGAGCGGGGGGCCCTCTCGGGTACGAGCAGTACTTC
- | - | TRBJ1-2 | TRBV7-9 | CASSRPDGGGGYTF | TGTGCCAGCAGCCGGCCCGACGGGGGCGGTGGCTACACCTTC
- | TRBD2 | TRBJ2-1 | TRBV6-6 | CASNILAGRYNEQFF | TGTGCCAGCAATATACTAGCGGGGCGTTACAATGAGCAGTTCTTC
few | - | TRBJ1-3 | TRBV14 | CASSQDTWGNTIYF | TGTGCCAGCAGCCAAGATACCTGGGGAAACACCATATATTTT
- | - | TRBJ2-7 | TRBV21-1 | CASSKVCVGLMGPDEQYF | TGTGCCAGCAGCAAAGTCTGTGTCGGGCTGATGGGACCGGACGAGCAGTACTTC
- | - | TRBJ2-5 | TRBV28 | CATMTNRQPQETQYF | TGTGCCACCATGACAAACCGACAGCCCCAAGAGACCCAGTACTTC
- | - | TRBJ2-1 | TRBV10-3 | CAIMASPYNEQFF | TGTGCCATCATGGCGAGCCCCTACAATGAGCAGTTCTTC
- | TRBD2 | TRBJ2-3 | TRBV28 | CASSLSYLAGGRSDTQYF | TGTGCCAGCAGTTTAAGTTACCTAGCGGGGGGTCGGTCAGATACGCAGTATTTT
- | TRBD2 | TRBJ2-2 | TRBV10-2 | CASRGSGGPGLNTGELFF | TGCGCCAGCAGAGGTAGCGGGGGCCCGGGCCTAAACACCGGGGAGCTGTTTTTT
- | - | TRBJ1-1 | TRBV6-5 | CASRKHQGNTEAFF | TGTGCCAGCAGGAAACATCAGGGGAACACTGAAGCTTTCTTT
- | - | TRBJ2-5 | TRBV7-9 | CASSLGKTQYF | TGTGCCAGCAGCTTAGGAAAGACCCAGTACTTC
once | TRBD1 | TRBJ2-7 | TRBV4-1 | CASSQGTDRPPYEQYF | TGCGCCAGCAGCCAGGGGACGGACAGGCCTCCCTACGAGCAGTACTTC
once | - | TRBJ1-1 | TRBV12-3/TRBV12-4 | CASSLMGGTEAFF | TGTGCCAGCAGTTTAATGGGAGGTACTGAAGCTTTCTTT
- | - | TRBJ1-4 | TRBV3-1/TRBV3-2 | CASSHQGGNEKLFF | TGTGCCAGCAGCCATCAAGGGGGTAATGAAAAACTGTTTTTT
- | - | TRBJ2-7 | TRBV12-3/TRBV12-4 | CASSHSYEQYF | TGTGCCAGCAGTCACTCCTACGAGCAGTACTTC
- | - | TRBJ2-5 | TRBV3-1/TRBV3-2 | CASSQASGTVQETQYF | TGTGCCAGCAGCCAAGCCTCCGGGACGGTCCAAGAGACCCAGTACTTC
- | - | TRBJ2-2 | TRBV7-9 | CASSPLGGRELFF | TGTGCCAGCAGCCCCCTTGGGGGCAGGGAGCTGTTTTTT
- | - | TRBJ1-5 | TRBV2 | CASSVEQGSNQPQHF | TGTGCCAGCAGTGTGGAACAGGGTAGCAATCAGCCCCAGCATTTT
- | - | TRBJ2-2 | TRBV2 | CASSEVGTNTGELFF | TGTGCCAGCAGTGAAGTGGGGACGAACACCGGGGAGCTGTTTTTT
once | - | TRBJ1-6 | TRBV10-2 | CASSEPGGNSPLHF | TGCGCCAGCAGTGAGCCGGGGGGAAATTCACCCCTCCACTTT
- | TRBD1 | TRBJ1-1 | TRBV6-1 | CASSEQGGTEAFF | TGTGCCAGCAGTGAACAGGGGGGAACTGAAGCTTTCTTT
- | - | TRBJ1-4 | TRBV18 | CASSPPYAGANEKLFF | TGTGCCAGCTCACCACCGTACGCAGGTGCTAATGAAAAACTGTTTTTT
once | - | TRBJ1-1 | TRBV7-8 | CASSSGRQNTEAFF | TGTGCCAGCAGCTCGGGACGGCAGAACACTGAAGCTTTCTTT
- | - | TRBJ2-5 | TRBV3-1/TRBV3-2 | CASSPLLAGYQETQYF | TGTGCCAGCAGCCCCCTCCTAGCAGGGTACCAAGAGACCCAGTACTTC
- | - | TRBJ1-5 | TRBV7-9 | CASSFGGNQPQHF | TGTGCCAGCAGCTTCGGGGGGAATCAGCCCCAGCATTTT
- | TRBD2 | TRBJ2-3 | TRBV6-1 | CASSEKSGGADTQYF | TGTGCCAGCAGTGAAAAAAGCGGGGGGGCAGATACGCAGTATTTT
once | TRBD1 | TRBJ1-5 | TRBV19 | CANHRDRGRLGTNQPQHF | TGTGCCAATCACCGGGACAGGGGGCGCTTGGGCACTAATCAGCCCCAGCATTTT
once | - | TRBJ2-7 | TRBV6-1 | CASSEEYSASSYEQYF | TGTGCCAGCAGTGAAGAATATAGTGCTAGCTCCTACGAGCAGTACTTC
- | TRBD1 | TRBJ2-7 | TRBV28 | CASSLTGATYEQYF | TGTGCCAGCAGTTTAACAGGGGCGACCTACGAGCAGTACTTC